Shown below are 5 T cell receptor beta chains from a single sample sequenced in a study of CD8 T cells in Susac syndrome. RNA in amounts of roughly 0.5 to 1 ug was reverse transcribed with random hexamers. MiXCR, run by TCRdb on the immunoSEQ multiplex PCR reads, gives a single entry per CDR3 protein. The table lists about 150,000 distinct CDR3 sequences, approximately 95% of them singletons, with 0.16% in the top ten. Sequencing was carried out using CD4+ T cells from PBMCs. Source of these receptors: a human donor with Susac syndrome.

The V and J genes are TRBV9 and TRBJ2-3, with D maybe TRBD2 (5 bases). The CDR3 contains 15 residues. V shed 0 bases and J shed 3 bases, with 11 bases lying between them. Germline V gives CDR1 SGDLS, CDR2 YYNGEE. This CDR3 reads CASSVVPTGTDTQYF. The CDR3, as DNA: TGTGCCAGCAGCGTAGTCCCGACGGGGACAGATACGCAGTATTTT.

CDR3 region: CSARTSGLETQYF. In DNA form, the CDR3 reads TGCAGTGCCCGGACTAGCGGGTTAGAGACCCAGTACTTC. The V and J genes are TRBV20-1 and TRBJ2-5; TRBD2 agrees at 11 bases. With 6 bases clipped from V and 4 bases from J, the junction kept 4 bases outside the gene matches. The CDR3 extends over 13 amino acids. Germline V gene data show CDR1 as DFQATT and CDR2 as SNEGSKA (reference sequence).

A single count supports this clonotype. The chain carries TRBV7-2 and TRBJ2-2; D gene uncertain. CDR3 length: 14 residues. Germline lookup yields CDR1 SGHTA and CDR2 FQGNSA. V was trimmed by 3 bases and J by 4 bases, leaving 9 bases between them. Here the CDR3 reads CASSLFRSTGELFF. In DNA form, the CDR3 reads TGTGCCAGCAGCTTGTTTAGATCCACCGGGGAGCTGTTTTTT.

The V call is TRBV12-3 or TRBV12-4, the J call TRBJ1-6; 9 nucleotides line up with TRBD1. The CDR3 length is 16 residues. Trimming removed 5 bases from V and 10 bases from J; junction bases left unmatched: 12. The CDR3 DNA sequence: TGTGCCAGCAGTCTAGAGGGGGGACAGGGTGGCTCACCCCTCCACTTT. Protein sequence: CASSLEGGQGGSPLHF.

Here the CDR3 reads CASSLAPAREGSEQYF. The CDR3 DNA reads as TGTGCCAGCAGCTTAGCTCCAGCCAGGGAAGGGAGCGAGCAGTACTTC. The V call is TRBV7-9, the J call TRBJ2-7; possibly TRBD1 or TRBD2 for D (5 bases each). Trimming removed 0 bases from V and 6 bases from J, with 18 bases in between. CDR1 and CDR2 (germline): SEHNR, FQNEAQ (reference sequence). The CDR3 covers 16 residues.